This TCR beta chain was recovered during a study of cytomegalovirus exposure and HLA in healthy donors. Primers: 60 Vbeta forward and 13 Jbeta reverse. The table came from immunoSEQ multiplex PCR; TCRdb's copy has only in-frame clones and leaves some out. The sample includes 150,000 to 200,000 clones, about 75% seen only once; the top ten take approximately 5%. With 5 bases removed from V and 3 bases from J, the gap between germline ends came to 12 bases. Germline V CDR1 and CDR2: SGHTA, FQGNSA. The CDR3 spans 14 residues. The chain recombines TRBV7-2 with TRBJ2-3; D might be TRBD2 (5 bases). Sequenced: PBMCs. The TCR originated in a man between 18 and 35 years old in good health and CMV-seropositive. The CDR3 loop is CASSKVRGTDTQYF. DNA for the CDR3: TGTGCCAGCAGCAAGGTCCGGGGTACAGATACGCAGTATTTT.